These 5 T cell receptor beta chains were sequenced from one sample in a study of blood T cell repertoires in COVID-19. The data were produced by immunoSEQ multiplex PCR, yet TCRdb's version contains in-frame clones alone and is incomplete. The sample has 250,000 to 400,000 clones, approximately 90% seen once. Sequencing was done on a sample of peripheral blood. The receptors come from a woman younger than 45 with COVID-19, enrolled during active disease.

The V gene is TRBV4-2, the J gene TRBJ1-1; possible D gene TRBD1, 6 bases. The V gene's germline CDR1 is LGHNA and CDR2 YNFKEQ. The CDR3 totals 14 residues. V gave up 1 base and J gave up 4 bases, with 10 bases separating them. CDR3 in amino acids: CASSQGDTRTEAFF. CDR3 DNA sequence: TGTGCCAGCAGCCAAGGGGACACGCGCACTGAAGCTTTCTTT.

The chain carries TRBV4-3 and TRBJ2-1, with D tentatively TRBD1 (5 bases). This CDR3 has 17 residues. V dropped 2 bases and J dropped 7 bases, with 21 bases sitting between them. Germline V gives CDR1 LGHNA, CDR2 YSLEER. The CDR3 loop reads CASSQTYRLSGSNEQFF. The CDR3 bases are TGCGCCAGCAGCCAAACCTACAGGCTTTCAGGGTCGAATGAGCAGTTCTTC.

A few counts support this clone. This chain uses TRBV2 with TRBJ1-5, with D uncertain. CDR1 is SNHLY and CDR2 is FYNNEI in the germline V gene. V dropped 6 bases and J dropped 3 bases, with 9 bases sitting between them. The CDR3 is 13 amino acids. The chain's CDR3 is CASRRHPNQPQHF. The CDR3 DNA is TGTGCCAGCAGACGACACCCCAATCAGCCCCAGCATTTT.

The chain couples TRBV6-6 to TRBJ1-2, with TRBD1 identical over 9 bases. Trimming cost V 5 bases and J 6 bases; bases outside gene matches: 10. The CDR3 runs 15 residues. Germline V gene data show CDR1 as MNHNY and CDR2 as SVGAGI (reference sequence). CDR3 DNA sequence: TGTGCCAGCAGTAGTACAGGGGGCGGCGCGGATGGCTACACCTTC. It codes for CASSSTGGGADGYTF.

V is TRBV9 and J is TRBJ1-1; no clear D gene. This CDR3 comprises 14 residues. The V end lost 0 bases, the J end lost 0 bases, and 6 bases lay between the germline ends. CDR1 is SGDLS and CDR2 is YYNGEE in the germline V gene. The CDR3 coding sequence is TGTGCCAGCAGCGTAGAAACAGTGAACACTGAAGCTTTCTTT. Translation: CASSVETVNTEAFF. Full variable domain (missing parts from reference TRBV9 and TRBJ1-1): DSGVTQTPKHLITATGQRVTLRCSPRSGDLSVYWYQQSLDQGLQFLIQYYNGEERAKGNILERFSAQQFPDLHSELNLSSLELGDSALYFCASSVETVNTEAFFGQGTRLTVV.